This T cell receptor beta chain came from a study of cytomegalovirus exposure and HLA in healthy donors. Study-wide background: A prior study identified 117 million unique TCR beta sequences from roughly 180 million T cells. General study findings and limits: A later analysis found most CMV-associated TCR beta chains apparently HLA-restricted. With high specificity and sensitivity, the classifier reportedly diagnosed cytomegalovirus status.

The count of this clone is one. Its antigen is not identified. With 60 Vbeta and 13 Jbeta primers, the PCR was carried out. The assay was immunoSEQ multiplex PCR, and TCRdb's table has in-frame clones only and misses some. The sample shows roughly 100,000 clones, around 72% of them seen only once. Germline lookup yields CDR1 MGHRA and CDR2 YSYEKL. Trimming shortened V by 1 base and J by 2 bases, and 8 bases separated the two germline ends. The CDR3 is made up of 14 amino acids. The material sequenced was PBMCs. This TCR was sampled from a male donor in good health and CMV-seronegative. The chain carries TRBV4-1 and TRBJ2-5; D is uncertain. For the CDR3, the DNA is TGCGCCAGCAGCCAAGTTGAGAGACAAGAGACCCAGTACTTC. Translated: CASSQVERQETQYF.